This TCR beta chain stems from a study of blood T cell dynamics during melanoma immunotherapy. Turning to the study itself: First-line therapy was either pembrolizumab or nivolumab with ipilimumab for metastatic melanoma. Study observations and caveats: The study could not tell melanoma-specific clones from general immune activation.

Profiling relied on immunoSEQ multiplex PCR, and the TCRdb table lists in-frame clones only, not all of them. The sample yields some 15,000 clones, roughly 92% seen once. Described time point: pre-treatment baseline. Response was assessed by RECIST 1.1 at 12 weeks, except two rapid progressors. The CDR3 is made up of 13 amino acids. In germline, CDR1 is MDHEN, CDR2 SYDVKM. V was trimmed by 5 bases and J by 3 bases, leaving 11 bases between them. With regard to this clone: Its antigen remains unidentified.

The specimen comprised blood, sampled from a patient treated with checkpoint blockade. The genes are TRBV28 and TRBJ2-7, with D perhaps TRBD2 (7 bases). This TCR derives from a human donor with melanoma. CDR3 nucleotides: TGTGCCAGCAGTCGAGGGGGGGGCTACGAGCAGTACTTC. The encoded protein is CASSRGGGYEQYF.